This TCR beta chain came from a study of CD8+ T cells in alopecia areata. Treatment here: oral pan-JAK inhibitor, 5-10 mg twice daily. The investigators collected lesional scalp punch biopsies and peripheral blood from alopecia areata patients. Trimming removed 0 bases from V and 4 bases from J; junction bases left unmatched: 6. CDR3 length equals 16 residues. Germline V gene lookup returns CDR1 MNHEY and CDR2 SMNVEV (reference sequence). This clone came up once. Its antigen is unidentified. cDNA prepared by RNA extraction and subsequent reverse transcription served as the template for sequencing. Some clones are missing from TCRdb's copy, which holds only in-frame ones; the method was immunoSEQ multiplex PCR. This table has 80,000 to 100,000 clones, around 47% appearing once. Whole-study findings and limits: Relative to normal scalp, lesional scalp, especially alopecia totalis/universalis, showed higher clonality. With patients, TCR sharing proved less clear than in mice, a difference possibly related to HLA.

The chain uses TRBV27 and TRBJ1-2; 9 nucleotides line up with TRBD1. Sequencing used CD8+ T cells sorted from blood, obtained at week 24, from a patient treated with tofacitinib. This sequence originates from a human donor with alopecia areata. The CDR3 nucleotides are TGTGCCAGCAGTTTATCGGGACAGGGCCCGTCCTATGGCTACACCTTC. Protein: CASSLSGQGPSYGYTF.